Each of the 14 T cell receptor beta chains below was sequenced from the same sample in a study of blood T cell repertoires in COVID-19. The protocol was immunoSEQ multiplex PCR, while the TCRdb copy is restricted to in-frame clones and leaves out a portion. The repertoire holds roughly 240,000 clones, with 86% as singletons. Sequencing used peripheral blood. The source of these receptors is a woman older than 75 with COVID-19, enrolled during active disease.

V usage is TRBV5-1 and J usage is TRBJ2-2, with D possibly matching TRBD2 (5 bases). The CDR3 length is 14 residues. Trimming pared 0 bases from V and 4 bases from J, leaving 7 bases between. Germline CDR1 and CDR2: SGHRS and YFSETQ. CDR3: CASSLGTVTGELFF. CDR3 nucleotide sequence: TGCGCCAGCAGCTTGGGGACTGTCACCGGGGAGCTGTTTTTT.

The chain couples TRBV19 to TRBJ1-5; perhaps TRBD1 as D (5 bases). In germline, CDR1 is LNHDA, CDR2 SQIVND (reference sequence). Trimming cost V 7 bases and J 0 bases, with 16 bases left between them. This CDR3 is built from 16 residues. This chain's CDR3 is CASKLGANLSNQPQHF. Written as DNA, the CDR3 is TGTGCCAGTAAGCTAGGGGCCAATCTTAGCAATCAGCCCCAGCATTTT.

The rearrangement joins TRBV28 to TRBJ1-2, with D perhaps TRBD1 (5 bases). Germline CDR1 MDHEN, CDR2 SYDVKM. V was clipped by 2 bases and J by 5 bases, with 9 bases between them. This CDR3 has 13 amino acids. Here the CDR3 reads CASSLRGLYGYTF. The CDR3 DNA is TGTGCCAGCAGTTTAAGGGGTTTGTATGGCTACACCTTC.

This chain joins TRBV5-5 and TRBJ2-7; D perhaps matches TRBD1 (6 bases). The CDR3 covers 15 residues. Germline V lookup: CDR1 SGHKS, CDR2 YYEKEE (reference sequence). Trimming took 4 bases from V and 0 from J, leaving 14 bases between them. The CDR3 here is CASSLDRTYSYEQYF. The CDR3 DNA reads TGTGCCAGCAGCCTCGACAGGACCTACTCCTACGAGCAGTACTTC.

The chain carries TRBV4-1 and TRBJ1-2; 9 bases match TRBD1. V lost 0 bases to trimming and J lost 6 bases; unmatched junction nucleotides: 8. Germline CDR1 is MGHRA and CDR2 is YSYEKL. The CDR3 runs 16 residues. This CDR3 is CASSQDRGTGSNGYTF. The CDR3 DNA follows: TGCGCCAGCAGCCAAGATCGCGGGACAGGGAGTAATGGCTACACCTTC.

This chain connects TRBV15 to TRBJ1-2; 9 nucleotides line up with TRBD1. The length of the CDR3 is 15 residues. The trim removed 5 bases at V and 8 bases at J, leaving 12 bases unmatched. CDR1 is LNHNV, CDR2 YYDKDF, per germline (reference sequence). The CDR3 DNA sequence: TGTGCCACCAGCCCCCACAGGGGACAGGGAGAAGGCTACACCTTC. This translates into CATSPHRGQGEGYTF.

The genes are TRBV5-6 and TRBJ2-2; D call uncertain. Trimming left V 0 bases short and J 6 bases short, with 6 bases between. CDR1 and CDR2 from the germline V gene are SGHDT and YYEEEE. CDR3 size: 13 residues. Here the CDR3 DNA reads TGTGCCAGCAGCTTGGGACACCCCGGGGAGCTGTTTTTT. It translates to CASSLGHPGELFF.

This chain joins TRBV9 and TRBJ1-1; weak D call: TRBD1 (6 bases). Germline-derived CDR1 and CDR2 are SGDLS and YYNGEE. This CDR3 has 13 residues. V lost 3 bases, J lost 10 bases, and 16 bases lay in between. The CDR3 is CASSAGVGGAAFF. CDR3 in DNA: TGTGCCAGCAGCGCTGGGGTCGGGGGGGCAGCTTTCTTT.

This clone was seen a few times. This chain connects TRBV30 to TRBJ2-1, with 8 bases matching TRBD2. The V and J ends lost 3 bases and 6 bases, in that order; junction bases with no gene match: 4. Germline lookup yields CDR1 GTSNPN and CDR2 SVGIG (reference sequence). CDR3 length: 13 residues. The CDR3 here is CAWRRGASNEQFF. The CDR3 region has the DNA TGTGCCTGGAGGCGGGGGGCAAGCAATGAGCAGTTCTTC. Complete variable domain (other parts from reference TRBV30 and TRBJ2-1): SQTIHQWPATLVQPVGSPLSLECTVEGTSNPNLYWYRQAAGRGLQLLFYSVGIGQISSEVPQNLSASRPQDRQFILSSKKLLLSDSGFYLCAWRRGASNEQFFGPGTRLTVL.

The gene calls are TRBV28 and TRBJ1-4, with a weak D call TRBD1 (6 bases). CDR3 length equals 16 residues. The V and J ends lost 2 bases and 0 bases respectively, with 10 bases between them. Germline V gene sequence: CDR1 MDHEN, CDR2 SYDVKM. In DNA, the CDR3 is TGTGCCAGCAGTTTAGCAGGGGCGTCAACTAATGAAAAACTGTTTTTT. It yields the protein CASSLAGASTNEKLFF.

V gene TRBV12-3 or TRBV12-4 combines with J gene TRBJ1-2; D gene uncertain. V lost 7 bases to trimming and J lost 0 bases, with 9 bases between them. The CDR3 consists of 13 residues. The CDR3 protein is CASNLRSNYGYTF. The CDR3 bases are TGTGCCAGCAACCTGAGATCTAACTATGGCTACACCTTC.

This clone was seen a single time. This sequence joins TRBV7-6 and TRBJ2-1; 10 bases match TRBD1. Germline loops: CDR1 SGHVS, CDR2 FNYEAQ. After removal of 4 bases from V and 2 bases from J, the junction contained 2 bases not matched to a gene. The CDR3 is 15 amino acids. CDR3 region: CASSSGTGAYNEQFF. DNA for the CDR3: TGTGCCAGCAGCTCCGGGACAGGGGCCTACAATGAGCAGTTCTTC.

The CDR3 loop reads CASSPLSSGGAGELFF. The CDR3 DNA reads as TGCGCCAGCAGCCCTCTTTCTAGCGGGGGGGCCGGGGAGCTGTTTTTT. V usage is TRBV5-1 and J usage is TRBJ2-2, with 12 positions matching TRBD2. CDR1 SGHRS and CDR2 YFSETQ come from the germline V gene. V gave up 4 bases and J gave up 6 bases; unmatched junction bases: 7. The CDR3 consists of 16 residues.

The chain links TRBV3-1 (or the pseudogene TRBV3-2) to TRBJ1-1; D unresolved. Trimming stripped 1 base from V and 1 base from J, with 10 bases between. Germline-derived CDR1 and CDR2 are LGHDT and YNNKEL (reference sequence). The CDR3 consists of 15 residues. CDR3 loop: CASSQAQASNTEAFF. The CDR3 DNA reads TGTGCCAGCAGCCAAGCGCAGGCGTCGAACACTGAAGCTTTCTTT.